One and the same sample provided the 6 T cell receptor beta chains below, sequenced in a study of T cells in Graves' hyperthyroidism and ophthalmopathy. The investigators amplified TCR beta CDR3 regions from RNA transcripts. HTBI primers drove first-round RT-PCR of the TCR CDR3. TCRdb reanalysed the multiplex PCR reads using MiXCR and keeps one entry per CDR3 protein. The data hold 400,000 to 550,000 distinct CDR3 sequences, with around 24% observed a single time. Material for sequencing was blood. These TCRs come from a young woman with Graves' ophthalmopathy.

A few counts support this clonotype. V gene TRBV6-1 combines with J gene TRBJ2-5; 11 bases align to TRBD2. The CDR3 totals 14 residues. The germline V gene encodes CDR1 MNHNS and CDR2 SASEGT. V gave up 7 bases and J gave up 4 bases; unmatched junction bases: 5. The CDR3 DNA reads TGTGCCAGCACCTTAGCGGGGGGGCGAGAGACCCAGTACTTC. This gives the protein CASTLAGGRETQYF.

This clonotype was found many times. The V gene is TRBV18, the J gene TRBJ1-1, with a possible D match to TRBD1 (5 bases). The length of the CDR3 is 12 residues. CDR1 is KGHSH and CDR2 is LQKENI in the germline V gene. With 6 bases removed from V and 3 bases from J, the gap between germline ends came to 8 bases. The CDR3 spells CASSGQYTEAFF. Written as DNA, the CDR3 is TGTGCCAGCTCTGGACAATACACTGAAGCTTTCTTT.

The chain has TRBV18 and TRBJ2-5, with D maybe TRBD1 (5 bases). V was pared by 3 bases and J by 1 base, with 9 bases between. The CDR3 covers 14 residues. Germline lookup yields CDR1 KGHSH and CDR2 LQKENI. The CDR3 DNA sequence: TGTGCCAGCTCACCTGGGGCCACCCAAGAGACCCAGTACTTC. Amino acid sequence: CASSPGATQETQYF.

The chain carries TRBV5-4 and TRBJ1-2, with D possibly matching TRBD1 (6 bases). Trimming cost V 6 bases and J 4 bases, with 16 bases left between them. This CDR3 contains 14 residues. Germline-derived CDR1 and CDR2 are SGHNT and YYREEE (reference sequence). The CDR3 here is CASNSAGATYGYTF. Here the CDR3 DNA reads TGTGCCAGCAATTCGGCAGGGGCCACCTATGGCTACACCTTC. Drawing the rest from reference TRBV5-4 and TRBJ1-2, the complete variable domain is ETGVTQSPTHLIKTRGQQVTLRCSSQSGHNTVSWYQQALGQGPQFIFQYYREEENGRGNFPPRFSGLQFPNYSSELNVNALELDDSALYLCASNSAGATYGYTFGSGTRLTVV.

This clonotype appeared many times. This chain uses TRBV5-4 with TRBJ1-3, with a tentative D call TRBD1 (6 bases). V was shortened by 0 bases and J by 3 bases, with 19 bases between the two germline ends. The CDR3 length is 18 residues. Germline CDR1 is SGHNT and CDR2 is YYREEE (reference sequence). Here the CDR3 reads CASSLAKGQSGSGNTIYF. DNA of the CDR3: TGTGCCAGCAGCTTGGCCAAAGGACAGTCGGGAAGTGGAAACACCATATATTTT.

This clonotype was counted many times. The rearrangement links TRBV27 to TRBJ1-5; D uncertain. CDR1 and CDR2 from the germline V gene are MNHEY and SMNVEV (reference sequence). V lost 8 bases and J lost 2, with 19 bases in between. CDR3 length: 16 residues. CDR3 protein: CASPHKPPGRNQPQHF. The CDR3 region has the DNA TGTGCCAGCCCTCACAAGCCCCCAGGTCGCAATCAGCCCCAGCATTTT.